Sequencing of this T cell receptor (beta chain) was carried out in a study of Ad26.COV2.S vaccination and SARS-CoV-2 variants. Study in general: Ad26.COV2.S arm of COV1001 included the donor.

This table comes from immunoSEQ multiplex PCR, and its TCRdb copy is limited to in-frame clones, with some not included. The sample lists some 290,000 clones; approximately 86% were seen once. This clone has just one count. Its antigen is still unknown. Study-level results: Researchers cautioned that TCR breadth and depth analyses may have underestimated total T cell responses. Reported findings describe substantial breadth in spike-specific CD8+ and CD4+ T cell responses following vaccination.

Sample treatment: some 19 received Ad26.COV2.S at low or high dose, single or two shots; a few received placebo; per-sample allocation not given. Samples were taken on day 63 after the first vaccine or placebo injection. Cohort 1b enrolled adults aged 18-55 years in Boston. CDR1 and CDR2 (germline): MNHEY, SVGAGI. Trimming left V 7 bases short and J 1 base short, with 10 bases between. The CDR3 is made up of 13 amino acids. The chain recombines TRBV6-5 with TRBJ1-1; possibly TRBD1 for D (6 bases). The TCR originated in a person aged 18 to 65 who received the Ad26.COV2.S COVID-19 vaccine or a placebo. Sequences were derived from peripheral blood, sampled in a trial of Ad26.COV2.S vaccine versus placebo. The CDR3 region has the DNA TGTGCCAGCAAGGGGGAGGGGAACACTGAAGCTTTCTTT. Protein: CASKGEGNTEAFF.